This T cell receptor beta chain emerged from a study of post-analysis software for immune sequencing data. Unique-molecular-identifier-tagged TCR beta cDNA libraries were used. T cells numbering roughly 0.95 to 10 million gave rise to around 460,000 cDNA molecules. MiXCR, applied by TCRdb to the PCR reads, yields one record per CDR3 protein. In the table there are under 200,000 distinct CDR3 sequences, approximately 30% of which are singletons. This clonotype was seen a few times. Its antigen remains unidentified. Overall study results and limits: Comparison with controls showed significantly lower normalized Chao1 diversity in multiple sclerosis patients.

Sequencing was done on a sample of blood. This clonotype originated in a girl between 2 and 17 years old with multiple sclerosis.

CDR3 DNA sequence: TGTGCCAGCAGCTTAGACTCAGTTAACTATGGCTACACCTTC. Protein sequence: CASSLDSVNYGYTF. The V and J genes are TRBV7-2 and TRBJ1-2; D ambiguous. Germline CDR1 SGHTA, CDR2 FQGNSA. The germline V and J ends were trimmed by 1 base and 1 base, with 7 bases remaining between them. The CDR3 spans 14 residues.